Only a few counts were recorded for the clone carrying this TCR beta chain. TCRdb called the 5' RACE reads again in MiXCR, with one record for every CDR3 protein. Of 250,000 to 400,000 distinct CDR3 sequences listed, roughly an eighth are singletons. This entry belongs to a study of T-cell memory formation after mild COVID-19. Germline trimming cut 0 bases from V and 6 bases from J; bases unmatched to any gene: 4. CDR1 KGHSH and CDR2 LQKENI come from the germline V gene. This CDR3 is 15 amino acids long. The chain couples TRBV18 to TRBJ1-2; 10 positions agree with TRBD1. The origin of this receptor is a young man who had mild COVID-19 (a few samples of this study predate the infection). Cell type and time point are not known. Source material: PBMCs or a T cell subset sorted from them (not recorded which). CDR3 in DNA: TGTGCCAGCTCACCACCGGGACAGGGGTCCAATGGCTACACCTTC. It encodes CASSPPGQGSNGYTF.